Shown below are 10 T cell receptor beta chains from a single sample sequenced in a study of T-cell reconstitution after alpha-beta-depleted transplantation in children. This sample's TCRbeta library carried unique molecular identifier barcodes. From the PCR reads, TCRdb called clonotypes with MiXCR, one entry per CDR3 protein. In the table there are approximately 800,000 distinct CDR3 sequences, under 20% of which are singletons. Sequencing used PBMCs, mostly from graft donor cells, obtained 360 days after TCRalphabeta/CD19-depleted stem cell transplant. These receptors all stem from a male patient younger than 18 who had a stem cell transplant for acute lymphoblastic leukemia, so the T cells may come from the graft donor.

This clonotype was seen many times. V gene TRBV13 combines with J gene TRBJ2-2; 8 positions agree with TRBD2. The germline CDR1 and CDR2 sequences are PRHDT and FYEKMQ (reference sequence). The CDR3 loop spans 18 amino acids. V lost 0 bases to trimming and J lost 0 bases; unmatched junction nucleotides: 6. CDR3 residues: CASSLGSSGRPNTGELFF. CDR3 coding DNA: TGTGCCAGCAGCTTAGGATCTAGCGGGCGACCGAACACCGGGGAGCTGTTTTTT.

This clonotype turned up a few times. This chain joins TRBV6-5 and TRBJ2-1; 8 positions agree with TRBD2. The CDR3 length is 15 residues. Losses at the gene ends were 6 bases for V and 7 bases for J; bases not matched to a gene: 11. The V gene's germline CDR1 is MNHEY and CDR2 SVGAGI. This CDR3 reads CASSPPPGGRNEQFF. DNA of the CDR3: TGTGCCAGCAGCCCCCCACCGGGAGGGAGGAATGAGCAGTTCTTC.

This clonotype was seen only a few times. The chain joins TRBV3-1 to TRBJ2-5; 9 nucleotides line up with TRBD1. CDR1 is LGHDT, CDR2 YNNKEL, per germline (reference sequence). The V segment lost 0 bases and the J segment 4 bases; nucleotides outside the gene matches: 9. The CDR3 covers 17 residues. DNA for the CDR3: TGTGCCAGCAGCCAAGATTCGTGGACAGGGGCCTTAGAGACCCAGTACTTC. Its translation is CASSQDSWTGALETQYF.

The V call is TRBV5-1, the J call TRBJ2-7; the D gene is possibly TRBD2 (5 bases). Trimming pared 2 bases from V and 0 bases from J, leaving 9 bases between. Germline assignment: CDR1 SGHRS and CDR2 YFSETQ. This CDR3 contains 14 residues. The CDR3 nucleotides read TGCGCCAGCAGCTTCACACGGGGCTCCTACGAGCAGTACTTC. Translating gives CASSFTRGSYEQYF.

Only a few counts were recorded for this clonotype. The chain employs TRBV5-1 and TRBJ2-1; D possibly corresponds to TRBD1 (5 bases). V gave up 1 base and J gave up 2 bases, with 19 bases separating them. Per germline, CDR1 SGHRS and CDR2 YFSETQ. The CDR3 length is 18 residues. CDR3 residues: CASSLSSYLTVTYNEQFF. As DNA, the CDR3 is TGCGCCAGCAGCTTGTCTTCCTACCTGACAGTTACCTACAATGAGCAGTTCTTC.

V usage is TRBV6-1 and J usage is TRBJ1-2; possibly TRBD1 for D (6 bases). This CDR3 comprises 14 residues. The ends were cut back, 5 bases at V and 2 bases at J, with 12 bases in the middle. Germline CDR1 reads MNHNS; CDR2 reads SASEGT. CDR3 bases: TGTGCCAGCAGTCTCCGGACAGCGAACTATGGCTACACCTTC. Residues: CASSLRTANYGYTF.

V usage is TRBV12-3 or TRBV12-4 and J usage is TRBJ2-3, with 8 bases identical to TRBD2. CDR3 length: 14 amino acids. V was pared by 7 bases and J by 6 bases, with 9 bases of the junction left unmatched. The CDR3, as DNA: TGTGCCAGCAAGCTCGGGGGGGGCATCGATACGCAGTATTTT. Protein: CASKLGGGIDTQYF.

The J gene is TRBJ1-2, the V gene TRBV7-9; unclear D gene. The CDR3 totals 12 residues. Germline CDR1 reads SEHNR; CDR2 reads FQNEAQ (reference sequence). Trimming stripped 10 bases from V and 3 bases from J, with 12 bases between. The CDR3 DNA is TGTGCCACTGGACCAATCGACTATGGCTACACCTTC. Amino acids: CATGPIDYGYTF.

In its sample, this clonotype was seen a few times. The chain combines TRBV5-1 with TRBJ2-7; unclear D gene. Germline CDR1 reads SGHRS; CDR2 reads YFSETQ. The CDR3 loop spans 13 amino acids. With 4 bases removed from V and 2 bases from J, the gap between germline ends came to 10 bases. The CDR3 region is CASSALEAYEQYF. CDR3 coding DNA: TGCGCCAGCAGCGCCCTAGAAGCCTACGAGCAGTACTTC.

This clonotype was recorded at least ten times. The V gene is TRBV5-1, the J gene TRBJ2-1; D call uncertain. Germline CDR1 is SGHRS and CDR2 is YFSETQ. The CDR3 extends over 14 amino acids. V lost 5 bases and J lost 4, with 13 bases in between. The CDR3 region is CASRGGAKYNEQFF. The CDR3 bases are TGCGCCAGCAGGGGCGGAGCGAAGTACAATGAGCAGTTCTTC.